The 13 T cell receptor beta chains below all came from one sample that was sequenced in a study of control samples from healthy donors and cancer patients. This table comes from immunoSEQ multiplex PCR, and its TCRdb copy is limited to in-frame clones, with some not included. The sample has approximately 90,000 clones; more than 85% are singletons. Sequenced input: blood. The receptors shown here come from a woman in her 30s in good health.

The V call is TRBV7-2, the J call TRBJ2-7, with a possible D match to TRBD2 (6 bases). The V gene lost 5 bases and the J gene lost 2 bases, with 13 bases spanning the gap. This CDR3 has 14 residues. Germline V CDR1 and CDR2: SGHTA, FQGNSA. This chain's CDR3 is CASSPELATYEQYF. Written as DNA, the CDR3 is TGTGCCAGCAGCCCGGAACTAGCCACCTACGAGCAGTACTTC.

V gene TRBV9 combines with J gene TRBJ2-2; 10 positions match TRBD2. Losses at the gene ends were 4 bases for V and 7 bases for J; bases not matched to a gene: 10. Germline V gene data show CDR1 as SGDLS and CDR2 as YYNGEE. This CDR3 is built from 16 residues. The CDR3 bases are TGTGCCAGCAGCTCAAGCGGGAGGGCTTTGGGCGGGGAGCTGTTTTTT. Translation gives CASSSSGRALGGELFF.

The chain recombines TRBV21-1 with TRBJ1-4; the D segment call TRBD1 is taken from the table without a DNA check. TRBV21-1 is noted as a pseudogene. The CDR3 is 13 amino acids. The CDR3 loop is CASSTTTNEKLFF. For the CDR3, the DNA is TGTGCCAGCAGCACAACAACTAATGAAAAACTGTTTTTT.

The CDR3 here is CASSEEQGGTDTQYF. In DNA, the CDR3 is TGTGCCAGCAGTGAAGAACAGGGAGGGACAGATACGCAGTATTTT. The V gene is TRBV6-4, the J gene TRBJ2-3; D perhaps matches TRBD2 (7 bases). The ends were cut back, 3 bases at V and 3 bases at J, with 13 bases in the middle. From germline, CDR1 is MRHNA and CDR2 SNTAGT. The CDR3 runs to 15 residues.

The rearrangement joins TRBV6-1 to TRBJ1-1; D remains ambiguous. CDR3 size: 13 residues. Germline CDR1 MNHNS, CDR2 SASEGT. Trimming took off 1 base at V and 2 bases at J, with 5 bases between the two ends. The CDR3 loop reads CASSEVFNTEAFF. The CDR3 DNA reads TGTGCCAGCAGTGAAGTTTTTAACACTGAAGCTTTCTTT.

The chain joins TRBV7-9 to TRBJ1-2, with D possibly being TRBD1 (6 bases). In germline, CDR1 is SEHNR, CDR2 FQNEAQ (reference sequence). The V gene lost 5 bases and the J gene lost 3 bases, with 10 bases spanning the gap. This CDR3 comprises 13 residues. The CDR3 bases are TGTGCCAGCAGCACCGGGACACACTATGGCTACACCTTC. Its protein product is CASSTGTHYGYTF. Full variable domain (missing parts from reference TRBV7-9 and TRBJ1-2): DTGVSQNPRHKITKRGQNVTFRCDPISEHNRLYWYRQTLGQGPEFLTYFQNEAQLEKSRLLSDRFSAERPKGSFSTLEIQRTEQGDSAMYLCASSTGTHYGYTFGSGTRLTVV.

CDR3 DNA sequence: TGTGCCAGCTCCTTTGACAGGGCTGGCGATCAGCCCCAGCATTTT. It codes for CASSFDRAGDQPQHF. V usage is TRBV2 and J usage is TRBJ1-5, with TRBD1 matching 7 bases. The V segment lost 8 bases and the J segment 5 bases; nucleotides outside the gene matches: 12. Per germline, CDR1 SNHLY and CDR2 FYNNEI. The CDR3 covers 15 residues.

This clone was seen a single time. The V call is TRBV6-5, the J call TRBJ1-4; D call uncertain. The CDR3 spans 11 residues. Trimming shortened V by 7 bases and J by 8 bases, and 8 bases separated the two germline ends. Germline V gives CDR1 MNHEY, CDR2 SVGAGI. Written as DNA, the CDR3 is TGTGCCAGCATAGCAGGCGAAAAACTGTTTTTT. Amino acid sequence: CASIAGEKLFF.

Points on this clone: The germline gene is not matched at one end of the junction; a read error may be the cause. The chain combines TRBV12-3 or TRBV12-4 with TRBJ1-2; 7 bases map to TRBD1. This CDR3 spans 13 amino acids. The CDR3 nucleotides are TGTGCCAGCAGTACAGGGGACAACTCTGGCTACACCTTC. Protein product: CASSTGDNSGYTF.

V and J are TRBV7-3 and TRBJ1-2; D is undetermined. The CDR3 is 13 amino acids. V was shortened by 5 bases and J by 8 bases, with 15 bases between the two germline ends. In germline, CDR1 is SGHTA, CDR2 FQGTGA. In DNA form, the CDR3 reads TGTGCCAGCAGCCCCGCGCCCGAGAGCGGCTACACCTTC. Amino acids: CASSPAPESGYTF.

The chain uses TRBV2 and TRBJ2-2, with 9 bases identical to TRBD1. Trimming cost V 3 bases and J 6 bases; bases outside gene matches: 5. Germline V gene data show CDR1 as SNHLY and CDR2 as FYNNEI. There are 15 residues in the CDR3. The CDR3 reads CASSETGQGAGELFF. CDR3 nucleotide sequence: TGTGCCAGCAGTGAGACGGGACAGGGCGCCGGGGAGCTGTTTTTT.

The chain is built from TRBV7-8 and TRBJ2-7; 8 bases match TRBD2. Unmatched junction bases numbered 3, after V lost 1 base and J lost 1 base. This CDR3 has 15 amino acids. The germline gives CDR1 SGHVS, CDR2 FQNEAQ. CDR3 in amino acids: CASSLVSGNSYEQYF. Here the CDR3 DNA reads TGTGCCAGCAGCTTAGTTAGCGGGAATTCCTACGAGCAGTACTTC.

V usage is TRBV7-8 and J usage is TRBJ2-2; the D gene is possibly TRBD2 (6 bases). V was clipped by 6 bases and J by 2 bases, with 16 bases between them. The CDR3 extends over 16 amino acids. Germline CDR1 and CDR2: SGHVS and FQNEAQ. DNA for the CDR3: TGTGCCAGCAGGCTCCGGCGGGACGCAAACACCGGGGAGCTGTTTTTT. It yields the protein CASRLRRDANTGELFF.